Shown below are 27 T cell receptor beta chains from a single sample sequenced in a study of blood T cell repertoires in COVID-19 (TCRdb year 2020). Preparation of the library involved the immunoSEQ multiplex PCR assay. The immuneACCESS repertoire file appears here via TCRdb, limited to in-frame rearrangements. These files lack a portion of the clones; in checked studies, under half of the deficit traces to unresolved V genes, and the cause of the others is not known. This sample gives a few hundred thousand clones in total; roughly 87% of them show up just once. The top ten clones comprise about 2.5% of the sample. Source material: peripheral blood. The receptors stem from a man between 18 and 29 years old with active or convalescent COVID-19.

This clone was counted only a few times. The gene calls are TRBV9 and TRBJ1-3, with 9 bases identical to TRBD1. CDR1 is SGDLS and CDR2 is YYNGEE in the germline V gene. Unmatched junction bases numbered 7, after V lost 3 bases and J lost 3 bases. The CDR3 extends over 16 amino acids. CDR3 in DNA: TGTGCCAGCAGCGACCGGGACAGGGTTGTTGGAAACACCATATATTTT. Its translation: CASSDRDRVVGNTIYF.

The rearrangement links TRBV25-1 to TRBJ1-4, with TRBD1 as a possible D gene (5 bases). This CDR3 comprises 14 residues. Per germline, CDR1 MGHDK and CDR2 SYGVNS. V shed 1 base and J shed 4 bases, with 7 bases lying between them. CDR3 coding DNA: TGTGCCAGCAGTGAATGGCAGGGTAATGAAAAACTGTTTTTT. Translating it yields CASSEWQGNEKLFF.

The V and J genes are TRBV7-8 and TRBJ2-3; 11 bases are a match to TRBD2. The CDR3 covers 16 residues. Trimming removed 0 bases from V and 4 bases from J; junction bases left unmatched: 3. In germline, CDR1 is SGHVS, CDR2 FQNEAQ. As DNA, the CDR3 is TGTGCCAGCAGCTTAGCGGCACTAGCGGGAGCAGATACGCAGTATTTT. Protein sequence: CASSLAALAGADTQYF.

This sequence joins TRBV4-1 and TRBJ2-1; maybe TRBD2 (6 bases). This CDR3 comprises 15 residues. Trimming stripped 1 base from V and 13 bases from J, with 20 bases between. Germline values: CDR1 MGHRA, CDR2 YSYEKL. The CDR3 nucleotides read TGCGCCAGCAGCCAAGTCCCTAGCGAGGTGTTGGGACAGTTCTTC. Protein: CASSQVPSEVLGQFF.

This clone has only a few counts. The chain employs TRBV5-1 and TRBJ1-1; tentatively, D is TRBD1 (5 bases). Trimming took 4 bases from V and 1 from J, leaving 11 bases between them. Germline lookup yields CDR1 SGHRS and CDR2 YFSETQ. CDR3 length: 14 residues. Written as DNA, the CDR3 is TGCGCCAGCAGCCGCCAGGACAAGAACACTGAAGCTTTCTTT. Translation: CASSRQDKNTEAFF. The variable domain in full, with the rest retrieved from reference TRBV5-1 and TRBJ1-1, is KAGVTQTPRYLIKTRGQQVTLSCSPISGHRSVSWYQQTPGQGLQFLFEYFSETQRNKGNFPGRFSGRQFSNSRSEMNVSTLELGDSALYLCASSRQDKNTEAFFGQGTRLTVV.

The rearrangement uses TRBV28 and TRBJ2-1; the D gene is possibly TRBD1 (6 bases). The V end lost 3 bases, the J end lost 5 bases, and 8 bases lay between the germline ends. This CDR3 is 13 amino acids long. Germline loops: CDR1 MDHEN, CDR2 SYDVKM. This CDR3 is CASSFRGNNEQFF. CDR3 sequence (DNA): TGTGCCAGCAGTTTCAGGGGAAACAATGAGCAGTTCTTC.

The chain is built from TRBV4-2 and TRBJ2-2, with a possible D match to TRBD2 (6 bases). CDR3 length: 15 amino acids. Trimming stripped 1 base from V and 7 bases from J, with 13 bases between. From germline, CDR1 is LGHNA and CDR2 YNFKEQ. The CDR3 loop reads CASSQGGIAVGELFF. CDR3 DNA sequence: TGTGCCAGCAGCCAAGGGGGGATAGCGGTCGGGGAGCTGTTTTTT.

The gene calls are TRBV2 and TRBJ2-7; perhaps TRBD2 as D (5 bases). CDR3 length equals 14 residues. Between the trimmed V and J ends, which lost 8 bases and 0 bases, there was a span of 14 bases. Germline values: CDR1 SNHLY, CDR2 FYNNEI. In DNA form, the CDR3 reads TGTGCCAGCGGGGAGTCCACCGCCTCCTACGAGCAGTACTTC. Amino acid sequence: CASGESTASYEQYF.

The CDR3 reads CASSAIFGWVGTGEDEQYF. The CDR3 bases are TGTGCCAGCAGCGCCATCTTTGGTTGGGTCGGGACAGGGGAGGACGAGCAGTACTTC. This rearrangement joins TRBV7-9 to TRBJ2-7; 10 bases match TRBD1. This CDR3 comprises 19 residues. Unmatched junction bases numbered 21, after V lost 5 bases and J lost 5 bases. The germline V gene has CDR1 SEHNR and CDR2 FQNEAQ (reference sequence).

This CDR3 is CASSQDFADEQYF. The CDR3 coding sequence is TGCGCCAGCAGCCAAGATTTCGCGGACGAGCAGTACTTC. The chain employs TRBV4-3 and TRBJ2-7; D gene uncertain. V gave up 0 bases and J gave up 5 bases, with 8 bases separating them. CDR3 size: 13 residues. Germline lookup yields CDR1 LGHNA and CDR2 YSLEER.

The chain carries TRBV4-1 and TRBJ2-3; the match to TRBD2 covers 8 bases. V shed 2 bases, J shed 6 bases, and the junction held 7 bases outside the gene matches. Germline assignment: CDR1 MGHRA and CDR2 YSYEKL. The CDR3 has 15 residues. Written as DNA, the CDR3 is TGCGCCAGCAGCCAAAGAAGCGGGGGCCTCGATACGCAGTATTTT. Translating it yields CASSQRSGGLDTQYF.

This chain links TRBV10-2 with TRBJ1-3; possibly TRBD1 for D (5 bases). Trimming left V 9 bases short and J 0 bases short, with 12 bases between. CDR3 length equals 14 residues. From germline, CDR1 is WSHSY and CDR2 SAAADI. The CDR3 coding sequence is TGCGCCAGTCGGGAGACAGCCTCTGGAAACACCATATATTTT. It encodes CASRETASGNTIYF.

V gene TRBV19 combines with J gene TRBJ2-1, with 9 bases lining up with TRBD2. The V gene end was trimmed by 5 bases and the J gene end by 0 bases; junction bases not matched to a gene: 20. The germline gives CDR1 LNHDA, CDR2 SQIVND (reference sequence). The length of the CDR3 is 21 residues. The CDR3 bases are TGTGCCAGTAGTTTTAATCGCCTGGCTAGCGGGAAAGGGCTCTCCTACAATGAGCAGTTCTTC. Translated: CASSFNRLASGKGLSYNEQFF.

The CDR3 sequence is CASSLAGTTTKQYF. In DNA, the CDR3 is TGTGCCAGCAGCTTAGCTGGGACTACTACCAAGCAGTACTTC. The V call is TRBV5-6, the J call TRBJ2-7; 7 bases align to TRBD2. Germline V lookup: CDR1 SGHDT, CDR2 YYEEEE. V was clipped by 2 bases and J by 8 bases; unmatched bases: 10. The CDR3 sequence is 14 residues long.

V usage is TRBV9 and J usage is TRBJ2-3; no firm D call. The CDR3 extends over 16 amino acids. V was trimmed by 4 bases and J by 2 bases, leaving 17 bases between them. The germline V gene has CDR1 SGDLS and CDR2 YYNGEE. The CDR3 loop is CASSQNKLVVTDTQYF. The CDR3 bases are TGTGCCAGCAGCCAAAACAAGTTGGTGGTCACAGATACGCAGTATTTT. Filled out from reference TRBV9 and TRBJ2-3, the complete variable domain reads DSGVTQTPKHLITATGQRVTLRCSPRSGDLSVYWYQQSLDQGLQFLIQYYNGEERAKGNILERFSAQQFPDLHSELNLSSLELGDSALYFCASSQNKLVVTDTQYFGPGTRLTVL.

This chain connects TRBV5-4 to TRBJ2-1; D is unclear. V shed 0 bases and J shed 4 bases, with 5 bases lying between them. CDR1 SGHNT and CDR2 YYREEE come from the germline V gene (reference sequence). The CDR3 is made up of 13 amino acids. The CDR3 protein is CASSLALYNEQFF. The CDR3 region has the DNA TGTGCCAGCAGCTTGGCCCTTTACAATGAGCAGTTCTTC.

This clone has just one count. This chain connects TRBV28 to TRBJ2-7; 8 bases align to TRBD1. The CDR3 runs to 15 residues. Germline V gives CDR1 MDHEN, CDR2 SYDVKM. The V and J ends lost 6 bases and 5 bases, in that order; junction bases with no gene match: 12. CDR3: CASSWAGTGTHEQYF. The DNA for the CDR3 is TGTGCCAGCAGCTGGGCCGGGACAGGTACCCACGAGCAGTACTTC.

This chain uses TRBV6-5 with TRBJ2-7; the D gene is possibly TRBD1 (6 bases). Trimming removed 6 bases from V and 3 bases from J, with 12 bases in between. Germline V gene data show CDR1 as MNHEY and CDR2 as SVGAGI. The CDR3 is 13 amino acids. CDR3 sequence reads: CASRGDIRYEQYF. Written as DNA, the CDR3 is TGTGCCAGCAGGGGGGACATACGCTACGAGCAGTACTTC.

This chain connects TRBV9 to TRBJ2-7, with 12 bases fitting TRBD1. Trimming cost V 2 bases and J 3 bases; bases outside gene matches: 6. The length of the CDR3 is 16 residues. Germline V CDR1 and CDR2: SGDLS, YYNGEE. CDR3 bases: TGTGCCAGCAGCGTCGCCGGGACAGGGGGCATCTACGAGCAGTACTTC. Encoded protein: CASSVAGTGGIYEQYF.

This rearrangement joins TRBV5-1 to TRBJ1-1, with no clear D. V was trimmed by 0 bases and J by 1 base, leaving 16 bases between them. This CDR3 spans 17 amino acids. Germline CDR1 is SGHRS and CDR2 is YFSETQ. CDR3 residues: CASSLAKIVGENTEAFF. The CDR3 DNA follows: TGCGCCAGCAGCTTGGCCAAGATAGTTGGTGAGAACACTGAAGCTTTCTTT.

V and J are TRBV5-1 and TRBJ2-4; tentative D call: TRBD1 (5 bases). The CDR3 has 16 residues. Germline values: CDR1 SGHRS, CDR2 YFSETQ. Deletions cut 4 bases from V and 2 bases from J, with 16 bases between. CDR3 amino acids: CASSPPWGDSKNIQYF. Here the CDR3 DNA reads TGCGCCAGCAGCCCGCCGTGGGGCGATTCCAAAAACATTCAGTACTTC.

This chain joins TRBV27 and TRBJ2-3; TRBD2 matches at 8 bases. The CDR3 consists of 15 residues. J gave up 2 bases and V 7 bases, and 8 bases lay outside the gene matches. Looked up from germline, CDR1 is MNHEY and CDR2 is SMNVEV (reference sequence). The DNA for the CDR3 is TGTGCCAGCAAAACGGGAGGGCCTTTCACAGATACGCAGTATTTT. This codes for CASKTGGPFTDTQYF.

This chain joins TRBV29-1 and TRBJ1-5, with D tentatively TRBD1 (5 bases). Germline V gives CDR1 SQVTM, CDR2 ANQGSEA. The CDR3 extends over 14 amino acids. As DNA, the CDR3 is TGCAGTGTAATCTCGGGGGTAGGCAATCAGCCCCAGCATTTT. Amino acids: CSVISGVGNQPQHF.

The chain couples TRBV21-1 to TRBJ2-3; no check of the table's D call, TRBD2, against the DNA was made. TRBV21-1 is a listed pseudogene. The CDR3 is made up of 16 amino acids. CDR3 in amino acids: CASSLRGGLSTDTQYF. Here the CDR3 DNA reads TGTGCCAGCAGCCTAAGGGGGGGGCTTAGCACAGATACGCAGTATTTT.

This CDR3 is CASSLSGDSPLHF. CDR3 bases: TGTGCCAGCAGTTTATCGGGAGATTCACCCCTCCACTTT. The V gene is TRBV27, the J gene TRBJ1-6; D not resolved. Germline CDR1 and CDR2: MNHEY and SMNVEV (reference sequence). The CDR3 consists of 13 residues. V dropped 0 bases and J dropped 8 bases, with 5 bases sitting between them.

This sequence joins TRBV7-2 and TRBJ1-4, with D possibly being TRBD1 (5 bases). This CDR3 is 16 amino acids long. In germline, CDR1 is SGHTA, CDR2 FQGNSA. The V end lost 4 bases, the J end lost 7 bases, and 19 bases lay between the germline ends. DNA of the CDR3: TGTGCCAGCAGCTCGGGTCCTACGTTAGACAGTGAAAAACTGTTTTTT. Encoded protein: CASSSGPTLDSEKLFF.

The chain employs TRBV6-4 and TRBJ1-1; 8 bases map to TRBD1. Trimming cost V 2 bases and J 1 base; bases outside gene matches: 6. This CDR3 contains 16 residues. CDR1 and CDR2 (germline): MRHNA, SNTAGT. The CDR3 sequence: CASSDPGQGGNTEAFF. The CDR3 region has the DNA TGTGCCAGCAGTGACCCTGGACAGGGCGGGAACACTGAAGCTTTCTTT.